This T cell receptor beta chain was obtained from a study of beta chain features in type 1 diabetes. The CDR3 runs to 12 residues. The germline V gene encodes CDR1 SGHRS and CDR2 YFSETQ. Unmatched junction bases numbered 3, after V lost 4 bases and J lost 6 bases. Reverse transcription of all isolated RNA meant that expressed TCRB transcripts were sequenced. Data came from immunoSEQ multiplex PCR; TCRdb stores just in-frame clones and leaves some out. The sample holds a few hundred thousand clones; around 13% are singletons and the top ten take almost 0.02%. Findings and limits, study-wide: Moderate yet significant TCRB CDR3 shortening was seen in Type 1 diabetes patients in all four CD4+ subsets. For type 1 diabetes patients, VDJ junctions showed fewer insertions and more deletions.

Concerning this clone itself: The antigen is not known.

Material: naive CD4+ T cells from blood. The TCR originated in a man aged 30 to 45 with type 1 diabetes. V and J are TRBV5-1 and TRBJ1-2; 7 bases fit TRBD1. The CDR3 DNA is TGCGCCAGCAGCCTTGGGACAGATGGCTACACCTTC. Translation: CASSLGTDGYTF.